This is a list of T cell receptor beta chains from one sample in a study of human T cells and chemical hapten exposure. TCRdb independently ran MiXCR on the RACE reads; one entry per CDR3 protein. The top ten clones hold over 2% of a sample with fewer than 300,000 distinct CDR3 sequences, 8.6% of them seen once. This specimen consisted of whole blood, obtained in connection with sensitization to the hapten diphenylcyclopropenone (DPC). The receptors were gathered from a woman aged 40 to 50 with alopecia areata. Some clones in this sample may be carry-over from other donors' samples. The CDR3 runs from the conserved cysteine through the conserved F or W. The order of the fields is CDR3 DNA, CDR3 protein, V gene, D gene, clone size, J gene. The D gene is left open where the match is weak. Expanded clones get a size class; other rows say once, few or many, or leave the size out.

cdr3_nt: TGTGCCAGCACCTGGGACGAGGGGGCGGGCGAGCAGTACTTC
cdr3_aa: CASTWDEGAGEQYF
v_call: TRBV6-2/TRBV6-3
d_call: TRBD1
clone_size: few
j_call: TRBJ2-7

cdr3_nt: TGCAGCGTTGAGCGACAGGGAGGCGGGGAGCTGTTTTTT
cdr3_aa: CSVERQGGGELFF
v_call: TRBV29-1
d_call: .
clone_size: few
j_call: TRBJ2-2

cdr3_nt: TGTGCCAGTAGTATCGACAGGGGGTTCACCGGGGAGCTGTTTTTT
cdr3_aa: CASSIDRGFTGELFF
v_call: TRBV19
d_call: TRBD1
clone_size: .
j_call: TRBJ2-2

cdr3_nt: TGTGCCAGCAGTCTAAAATTCGAATCTGGGGCCAACGTCCTGACTTTC
cdr3_aa: CASSLKFESGANVLTF
v_call: TRBV7-2
d_call: .
clone_size: few
j_call: TRBJ2-6

cdr3_nt: TGTGCCACCAATTCAGGTCTAGCGGGATACAATGAGCAGTTCTTC
cdr3_aa: CATNSGLAGYNEQFF
v_call: TRBV24-1
d_call: TRBD2
clone_size: few
j_call: TRBJ2-1

cdr3_nt: TGTGCCAGCAGTCCATCCCGACTAGCGGGTTCCTACAATGAGCAGTTCTTC
cdr3_aa: CASSPSRLAGSYNEQFF
v_call: TRBV28
d_call: TRBD2
clone_size: .
j_call: TRBJ2-1

cdr3_nt: TGTGCCAGCAGTAACAGGGAAGGGGGCAATCAGCCCCAGCATTTT
cdr3_aa: CASSNREGGNQPQHF
v_call: TRBV3-1
d_call: .
clone_size: many
j_call: TRBJ1-5

cdr3_nt: TGTGCCAGCAGTTTATCGATAACAGGAACCTACGAGCAGTACTTC
cdr3_aa: CASSLSITGTYEQYF
v_call: TRBV27
d_call: .
clone_size: few
j_call: TRBJ2-7

cdr3_nt: TGTGCCAGTAGCACATCCGGGACCTACACAGATACGCAGTATTTT
cdr3_aa: CASSTSGTYTDTQYF
v_call: TRBV19
d_call: .
clone_size: .
j_call: TRBJ2-3

cdr3_nt: TGTGCCAGCAGTCCCCGGGGGGGAAGGGCTGAAGCTTTCTTT
cdr3_aa: CASSPRGGRAEAFF
v_call: TRBV28
d_call: .
clone_size: .
j_call: TRBJ1-1

cdr3_nt: TGTGCCAGCAGTTATTCCCAGGGGACAGGGCAGGAAAAACTGTTTTTT
cdr3_aa: CASSYSQGTGQEKLFF
v_call: TRBV6-5
d_call: TRBD1
clone_size: .
j_call: TRBJ1-4

cdr3_nt: TGCAGTGCTAGAGATCCATCGCGGGAGTCCTACGAGCAGTACTTC
cdr3_aa: CSARDPSRESYEQYF
v_call: TRBV20-1
d_call: TRBD2
clone_size: .
j_call: TRBJ2-7

cdr3_nt: TGCAGCGTCCCTAGCGGGAGAACCCAAGATACCCAGTACTTC
cdr3_aa: CSVPSGRTQDTQYF
v_call: TRBV29-1
d_call: TRBD2
clone_size: .
j_call: TRBJ2-5

cdr3_nt: TGCGCCAGCAGTATCTCCGGGACGACGGGCACTGAAGCTTTCTTT
cdr3_aa: CASSISGTTGTEAFF
v_call: TRBV5-1
d_call: .
clone_size: .
j_call: TRBJ1-1

cdr3_nt: TGTGCCAGCAGTTTAGCGGGGCTCACAGATACGCAGTATTTT
cdr3_aa: CASSLAGLTDTQYF
v_call: TRBV28
d_call: .
clone_size: many
j_call: TRBJ2-3

cdr3_nt: TGTGCCAGCAGCGCCGGAGCACTCCCTAGCTCTGGGGCCAACGTCCTGACTTTC
cdr3_aa: CASSAGALPSSGANVLTF
v_call: TRBV5-4
d_call: .
clone_size: .
j_call: TRBJ2-6

cdr3_nt: TGTGCCTGGAACCGGGAGGGTGCCAAAAACATTCAGTACTTC
cdr3_aa: CAWNREGAKNIQYF
v_call: TRBV30
d_call: TRBD2
clone_size: many
j_call: TRBJ2-4

cdr3_nt: TGTGCCAGCAGCCAAGGCCTAGCGGGAGTCACCTACGAGCAGTACTTC
cdr3_aa: CASSQGLAGVTYEQYF
v_call: TRBV3-1
d_call: TRBD2
clone_size: .
j_call: TRBJ2-7

cdr3_nt: TGCAGCGCCCGACTAGCGGGAGTTCTCGGGGAGCTGTTTTTT
cdr3_aa: CSARLAGVLGELFF
v_call: TRBV29-1
d_call: TRBD2
clone_size: .
j_call: TRBJ2-2

cdr3_nt: TGTGCCAGCAGCCAAACCCAATCCTACAATGAGCAGTTCTTC
cdr3_aa: CASSQTQSYNEQFF
v_call: TRBV7-9
d_call: .
clone_size: .
j_call: TRBJ2-1

cdr3_nt: TGTGCCAGCAGCCGACAGGGGCACATTCAGTACTTC
cdr3_aa: CASSRQGHIQYF
v_call: TRBV3-1
d_call: TRBD1
clone_size: .
j_call: TRBJ2-4

cdr3_nt: TGTGCCAGCCATACGGGACAGCTCTACGAGCAGTACTTC
cdr3_aa: CASHTGQLYEQYF
v_call: TRBV28
d_call: TRBD1
clone_size: .
j_call: TRBJ2-7

cdr3_nt: TGTGCCAGCAGTTTAGGTCCGGGACAGGCCTTCTCCTACGAGCAGTACTTC
cdr3_aa: CASSLGPGQAFSYEQYF
v_call: TRBV28
d_call: TRBD1
clone_size: .
j_call: TRBJ2-7

cdr3_nt: TGCGCCAGCAGCTTGTCCGGGACAGAATACGAGCAGTACTTC
cdr3_aa: CASSLSGTEYEQYF
v_call: TRBV5-1
d_call: TRBD1
clone_size: .
j_call: TRBJ2-7

cdr3_nt: TGTGCCACCAGTGACCTGGGACTAGCGGGTTACAATGAGCAGTTCTTC
cdr3_aa: CATSDLGLAGYNEQFF
v_call: TRBV24-1
d_call: TRBD2
clone_size: .
j_call: TRBJ2-1

cdr3_nt: TGTGCCAGCAGTCCCCGAGGAGGGGGCGGCAATCAGCCCCAGCATTTT
cdr3_aa: CASSPRGGGGNQPQHF
v_call: TRBV12-3/TRBV12-4
d_call: TRBD1
clone_size: few
j_call: TRBJ1-5

cdr3_nt: TGTGCCAGCAGCTGGGGGGACTTTGGTAGCACAGATACGCAGTATTTT
cdr3_aa: CASSWGDFGSTDTQYF
v_call: TRBV7-9
d_call: .
clone_size: .
j_call: TRBJ2-3

cdr3_nt: TGCGCCAGCGGACAGGAATATGGCTACACCTTC
cdr3_aa: CASGQEYGYTF
v_call: TRBV5-1
d_call: TRBD1
clone_size: few
j_call: TRBJ1-2

cdr3_nt: TGTGCCAGCAGTTTAGCCGGGACCGAGAACACCGGGGAGCTGTTTTTT
cdr3_aa: CASSLAGTENTGELFF
v_call: TRBV12-3/TRBV12-4
d_call: .
clone_size: few
j_call: TRBJ2-2

cdr3_nt: TGTGCCAGCAGCAACATGGGACTAGCGGGAGCCCCAACAGATACGCAGTATTTT
cdr3_aa: CASSNMGLAGAPTDTQYF
v_call: TRBV7-2
d_call: TRBD2
clone_size: few
j_call: TRBJ2-3

cdr3_nt: TGTGCCAGCAGCGGGCAGGGATCCCCCTACGAGCAGTACTTC
cdr3_aa: CASSGQGSPYEQYF
v_call: TRBV7-9
d_call: .
clone_size: .
j_call: TRBJ2-7

cdr3_nt: TGTGCCAGCAGTGACGTGGGGGGCACAGATACGCAGTATTTT
cdr3_aa: CASSDVGGTDTQYF
v_call: TRBV6-4
d_call: .
clone_size: few
j_call: TRBJ2-3

cdr3_nt: TGTGCCAGCCGCCGCCGGGACAGCTTCAACACTGAAGCTTTCTTT
cdr3_aa: CASRRRDSFNTEAFF
v_call: TRBV6-2/TRBV6-3
d_call: TRBD1
clone_size: .
j_call: TRBJ1-1

cdr3_nt: TGTGCCAGCAGTCCCAGACTAGCGGGAGGCGGCAATGAGCAGTTCTTC
cdr3_aa: CASSPRLAGGGNEQFF
v_call: TRBV12-3/TRBV12-4
d_call: TRBD2
clone_size: few
j_call: TRBJ2-1

cdr3_nt: TGTGCCAGCAGTTACCCTACTGGGTCCTATGGCTACACCTTC
cdr3_aa: CASSYPTGSYGYTF
v_call: TRBV6-6
d_call: .
clone_size: few
j_call: TRBJ1-2